These 6 T cell receptor beta chains originate from one sample sequenced in a study of cytomegalovirus exposure and HLA in healthy donors. PCR used 60 Vbeta primers and 13 Jbeta primers. Sequencing was performed with immunoSEQ multiplex PCR; in TCRdb, only in-frame clones are kept and a portion is missing. The sample carries some 91,000 clones, roughly two thirds recorded once. The sample taken for sequencing was PBMCs. All receptors come from a human donor in good health.

The chain recombines TRBV15 with TRBJ2-3; 7 positions match TRBD2. Germline CDR1 reads LNHNV; CDR2 reads YYDKDF (reference sequence). V trimming: 10 bases; J trimming: 5 bases; junction bases outside the gene matches: 12. There are 14 residues in the CDR3. CDR3 sequence (DNA): TGTGCCATTAGGGCTAGCGGTCGGAGAGATACGCAGTATTTT. Translating it yields CAIRASGRRDTQYF.

The V and J genes are TRBV20-1 and TRBJ1-5; D may be TRBD1 (5 bases). The germline V and J ends were trimmed by 2 bases and 11 bases, with 10 bases remaining between them. The germline V gene encodes CDR1 DFQATT and CDR2 SNEGSKA (reference sequence). This CDR3 has 11 residues. The CDR3 is CSARIGGAQHF. As DNA, the CDR3 is TGCAGTGCTAGAATTGGGGGGGCCCAGCATTTT.

In its sample, this clone was seen once. V and J are TRBV7-2 and TRBJ2-5, with TRBD1 as a possible D gene (5 bases). Germline V gene sequence: CDR1 SGHTA, CDR2 FQGNSA. Trimming cost V 5 bases and J 4 bases, with 14 bases left between them. CDR3 length: 14 residues. The CDR3 protein is CASSTQVGPETQYF. In DNA form, the CDR3 reads TGTGCCAGCAGCACCCAGGTGGGGCCAGAGACCCAGTACTTC.

A few counts support this clone. CDR3 coding DNA: TGTGCCAGCAGCTCCAAGGACAGGGGACGGAACAATGAGCAGTTCTTC. Amino acid sequence: CASSSKDRGRNNEQFF. The chain employs TRBV11-3 and TRBJ2-1, with 9 bases lining up with TRBD1. CDR3 length: 16 amino acids. In germline, CDR1 is SGHNT, CDR2 YENEEA. V was clipped by 4 bases and J by 5 bases; unmatched bases: 9.

The chain employs TRBV10-3 and TRBJ1-2; a weak D match, TRBD1 (5 bases). The CDR3 consists of 13 residues. Looked up from germline, CDR1 is ENHRY and CDR2 is SYGVKD. Trimming removed 2 bases from V and 8 bases from J, with 12 bases in between. CDR3 region: CAISERRREGYTF. The CDR3 nucleotides read TGTGCCATCAGTGAGAGACGCAGGGAAGGCTACACCTTC.

This chain joins TRBV10-3 and TRBJ1-3, with D perhaps matching TRBD1 (6 bases). There are 17 residues in the CDR3. The V end was cut by 0 bases, the J end by 3 bases, with 15 bases between. Per germline, CDR1 ENHRY and CDR2 SYGVKD. In DNA, the CDR3 is TGTGCCATCAGTGAGTCGGCAGGGGCAGGACGTGGAAACACCATATATTTT. This gives the protein CAISESAGAGRGNTIYF.